Following are 5 T cell receptor beta chains from one sample sequenced in a study of Graves' ophthalmopathy and Graves' hyperthyroidism (dated by TCRdb to the late 2010s). The run used an Illumina HiSeq 2000. For repertoire sequencing, the TCR beta CDR3 regions were amplified from RNA transcripts. HTBI primers and the Qiagen OneStep RT-PCR kit were used in a first-round RT-PCR, which was followed by a second-round multiplex PCR, size selection and purification. TCRdb cleaned the public reads at Q25 with fastp, built clones with MiXCR and kept in-frame beta chains. All rows with the same CDR3 protein become a single entry with the most common DNA and genes. This sample is represented by approximately 410,000 distinct CDR3 sequences; approximately 15% of them were singletons. 7% of the sample is in the top ten clones. The sequenced sample consisted of peripheral blood. Source of these receptors: a woman under 30 with stable Graves' hyperthyroidism. Donor details come from another sample of the same person, matched by shared clones.

In this sample, this clonotype turned up many times. The chain combines TRBV5-1 with TRBJ1-1; TRBD1 matches 12 bases. CDR3 length: 16 residues. Germline loops: CDR1 SGHRS, CDR2 YFSETQ. V lost 4 bases to trimming and J lost 0 bases; unmatched junction nucleotides: 4. CDR3 in amino acids: CASSRGTGGLNTEAFF. The CDR3 bases are TGCGCCAGCAGCCGCGGGACAGGGGGCTTGAACACTGAAGCTTTCTTT.

This clonotype occurred many times. The gene calls are TRBV3-1 and TRBJ2-5; 10 bases line up with TRBD1. This CDR3 is built from 15 residues. Germline CDR1 LGHDT, CDR2 YNNKEL (reference sequence). With V trimmed by 1 base and J by 6 bases, 5 bases remained unmatched. CDR3 sequence: CASSQGGGQGQTQYF. The CDR3, as DNA: TGTGCCAGCAGCCAAGGGGGGGGACAGGGGCAGACCCAGTACTTC.

This clonotype was recorded at least ten times. This chain links TRBV6-1 with TRBJ1-1, with D unresolved. The CDR3 is 9 residues long. The V gene lost 4 bases and the J gene lost 11 bases, with 5 bases spanning the gap. The germline V gene encodes CDR1 MNHNS and CDR2 SASEGT. Here the CDR3 DNA reads TGTGCCAGCAGTGGAGGGGCTTTCTTT. It translates to CASSGGAFF.

This clonotype was detected ten times or more. This sequence joins TRBV6-2 or TRBV6-3 and TRBJ2-5, with 8 bases fitting TRBD1. There are 15 residues in the CDR3. Germline-derived CDR1 and CDR2 are MNHEY and SVGEGT. Trimming took 4 bases from V and 5 from J; bases not matched to a gene: 9. As DNA, the CDR3 is TGTGCCAGCAGTTCCCACACAGGGGGATGGGAGACCCAGTACTTC. This sequence encodes CASSSHTGGWETQYF.

This clonotype was seen repeatedly, ten times or more. The chain employs TRBV19 and TRBJ1-5, with D perhaps TRBD1 (5 bases). Trimming removed 1 base from V and 3 bases from J, with 10 bases in between. The CDR3 sequence is 15 residues long. CDR1 and CDR2 (germline): LNHDA, SQIVND (reference sequence). CDR3 nucleotide sequence: TGTGCCAGTAGTATAGGCCAGGGAAACAATCAGCCCCAGCATTTT. Translated: CASSIGQGNNQPQHF.